The clone carrying this TCR beta chain was counted at least ten times. Its antigen remains unidentified. Sorted naive CD8 T cells were those defined as CD8+CD4-CCR7+CD45RA+. Germline-derived CDR1 and CDR2 are LNHDA and SQIVND (reference sequence). V lost 6 bases to trimming and J lost 7 bases; unmatched junction nucleotides: 9. The CDR3 runs to 13 residues. The data were obtained in a study of molecular identifiers for immune sequencing clone quantification. Library preparation followed earlier protocols using designated TCR primers. In TCRdb, the PCR reads were re-called with MiXCR into one record per CDR3 protein. The data show roughly 90,000 distinct CDR3 sequences, with roughly 25% seen just once and about 0.73% held by the top ten. Findings and caveats of the study: Whereas naive cells kept under 1% of molecules in clones above 20 RNA copies, such clones held over 97% in effectors.

The V and J genes are TRBV19 and TRBJ2-7, with 7 bases matching TRBD2. Specimen: naive CD8+ T cells from blood, with Jurkat cell RNA spiked in. Subset reported: FACS-sorted CD8+CD4-CCR7+CD45RA+ naive T cells. The clonotype comes from a human donor in good health. Some libraries in this study had Jurkat cell RNA spiked in. In DNA, the CDR3 is TGTGCCAGTAGGTTGGCGGGAGTCGGGGAGCAGTACTTC. Protein sequence: CASRLAGVGEQYF. The full variable domain, with the rest looked up from reference TRBV19 and TRBJ2-7, is DGGITQSPKYLFRKEGQNVTLSCEQNLNHDAMYWYRQDPGQGLRLIYYSQIVNDFQKGDIAEGYSVSREKKESFPLTVTSAQKNPTAFYLCASRLAGVGEQYFGPGTRLTVT.